The 17 T cell receptor beta chains reported below all come from one sample, sequenced in a study of T cells after yellow fever vaccination. TCRdb itself ran the 5' RACE reads through MiXCR, one entry per CDR3 protein. The table lists approximately 27,000 distinct CDR3 sequences, 5.5% of them singletons. Sequenced material: PBMCs, either bulk or a sorted T-cell subset (CD4+, CD8+, memory, or dextramer-sorted; not recorded which), taken 15 days after the yellow fever booster vaccination. The receptors derive from a man aged 25-45 years who received the YFV17D yellow fever vaccine.

For this clonotype: A junction boundary mismatches the germline segment, possibly from a read error. The chain employs TRBV5-8 and TRBJ2-1; 7 bases are shared with TRBD2. This CDR3 comprises 13 residues. The V gene's germline CDR1 is SGHTS and CDR2 YDEGEE. The CDR3 loop is CASGLARGVEQFF. The DNA of the CDR3 is TGTGCCAGCGGCTTGGCCCGGGGGGTTGAGCAGTTCTTC.

This clonotype was detected ten times or more. This sequence joins TRBV7-2 and TRBJ1-2; D might be TRBD1 (5 bases). Trimming took off 5 bases at V and 1 base at J, with 8 bases between the two ends. The CDR3 contains 13 residues. Germline lookup yields CDR1 SGHTA and CDR2 FQGNSA. CDR3 nucleotides: TGTGCCAGCAGCCCTGACAGTAACTATGGCTACACCTTC. The encoded protein is CASSPDSNYGYTF.

For this clonotype: Just one base apart from a much larger clone, this may be a read error. V is TRBV11-1 and J is TRBJ1-1, with TRBD1 matching 9 bases. CDR1 and CDR2 (germline): SGHAT, FQDESV (reference sequence). The trim removed 3 bases at V and 5 bases at J, leaving 7 bases unmatched. CDR3 length equals 15 residues. The CDR3 bases are TGTGCCAGCAGCTTGCGCGGGACAGGGAAGACTGAAGCTTTCTTT. This sequence encodes CASSLRGTGKTEAFF.

In its sample, this clonotype was seen many times. V gene TRBV6-1 combines with J gene TRBJ1-2; D gene uncertain. This CDR3 comprises 12 residues. In germline, CDR1 is MNHNS, CDR2 SASEGT. Trimming left V 1 base short and J 4 bases short, with 4 bases between. The CDR3 sequence: CASSEGSYGYTF. Here the CDR3 DNA reads TGTGCCAGCAGTGAAGGCAGCTATGGCTACACCTTC.

This clonotype was detected ten times or more. The CDR3 spells CASSLNGGGGGADTQYF. As DNA, the CDR3 is TGTGCCAGCAGCCTCAACGGGGGGGGAGGCGGCGCAGATACGCAGTATTTT. This chain links TRBV7-2 with TRBJ2-3; 8 positions agree with TRBD2. V lost 5 bases to trimming and J lost 4 bases; unmatched junction nucleotides: 14. The length of the CDR3 is 17 residues. CDR1 and CDR2 (germline): SGHTA, FQGNSA.

The chain has TRBV5-1 and TRBJ2-1; TRBD1 matches at 9 bases. The length of the CDR3 is 16 residues. Germline V gives CDR1 SGHRS, CDR2 YFSETQ. Unmatched junction bases numbered 5, after V lost 0 bases and J lost 4 bases. The CDR3 spells CASSLEPGQGYNEQFF. DNA of the CDR3: TGCGCCAGCAGCTTGGAGCCGGGACAGGGATACAATGAGCAGTTCTTC.

This clonotype was recorded many times. This CDR3 reads CASSRIRDSNASYCGELFF. The CDR3 DNA is TGCGCCAGCAGTCGCATCCGGGACAGTAATGCCTCCTACTGCGGGGAGCTGTTTTTT. The rearrangement joins TRBV23-1 to TRBJ2-2; TRBD1 matches 7 bases. TRBV23-1 is designated an ORF whose function remains uncertain. This CDR3 region has 19 residues. V was pared by 4 bases and J by 7 bases, with 21 bases of the junction left unmatched.

This clonotype came up many times. The rearrangement uses TRBV23-1 and TRBJ2-5; D call uncertain. TRBV23-1 is an open reading frame, and its role is uncertain. The CDR3 is made up of 14 amino acids. The ends were cut back, 2 bases at V and 5 bases at J, with 12 bases in the middle. CDR3 residues: CASSQNDDGETQYF. The CDR3 bases are TGCGCCAGCAGTCAAAACGACGACGGGGAGACCCAGTACTTC.

This clonotype was counted many times. The V and J genes are TRBV5-1 and TRBJ2-2; tentatively, D is TRBD1 (6 bases). Looked up from germline, CDR1 is SGHRS and CDR2 is YFSETQ. This CDR3 is built from 16 residues. V lost 2 bases, J lost 3 bases, and 14 bases lay in between. CDR3 sequence (DNA): TGCGCCAGCAGCTTCGTAGGGGGATTGGACACCGGGGAGCTGTTTTTT. Residues: CASSFVGGLDTGELFF. Full variable domain (rest looked up from reference TRBV5-1 and TRBJ2-2): KAGVTQTPRYLIKTRGQQVTLSCSPISGHRSVSWYQQTPGQGLQFLFEYFSETQRNKGNFPGRFSGRQFSNSRSEMNVSTLELGDSALYLCASSFVGGLDTGELFFGEGSRLTVL.

In this sample, this clonotype turned up many times. The gene calls are TRBV2 and TRBJ2-7; D is undetermined. V was cut by 7 bases and J by 0 bases, with 13 bases left in between. Germline V CDR1 and CDR2: SNHLY, FYNNEI. This CDR3 comprises 14 residues. The CDR3 is CASKRSLSSYEQYF. CDR3 nucleotides: TGTGCCAGCAAAAGGAGCCTGAGCTCCTACGAGCAGTACTTC.

The chain combines TRBV7-2 with TRBJ2-7; 7 positions agree with TRBD2. J gave up 0 bases and V 7 bases, and 6 bases lay outside the gene matches. Germline-derived CDR1 and CDR2 are SGHTA and FQGNSA. This CDR3 has 14 amino acids. Written as DNA, the CDR3 is TGTGCCAGCACCTGGGGCGGGGGCTCCTACGAGCAGTACTTC. This codes for CASTWGGGSYEQYF.

This clonotype was seen at least ten times. The chain combines TRBV6-5 with TRBJ2-3, with TRBD2 matching 8 bases. V trimming: 4 bases; J trimming: 4 bases; junction bases outside the gene matches: 7. CDR1 and CDR2 from the germline V gene are MNHEY and SVGAGI. The CDR3 extends over 15 amino acids. The CDR3 DNA reads TGTGCCAGCAGTTCCGCGGGACTAGTCTCAGATACGCAGTATTTT. It codes for CASSSAGLVSDTQYF.

This clonotype showed up many times. The rearrangement links TRBV4-1 to TRBJ2-7; 10 bases map to TRBD2. Germline-derived CDR1 and CDR2 are MGHRA and YSYEKL. The CDR3 runs to 15 residues. The trim removed 0 bases at V and 3 bases at J, leaving 2 bases unmatched. The CDR3 DNA follows: TGCGCCAGCAGCCAAGAGACTAGCGGGTACTACGAGCAGTACTTC. Its translation is CASSQETSGYYEQYF.

Many counts were recorded for this clonotype. V usage is TRBV7-2 and J usage is TRBJ2-5; TRBD1 or TRBD2 may be the D gene (5 bases each). Trimming removed 5 bases at V and 7 bases at J, with 11 bases between. CDR1 SGHTA and CDR2 FQGNSA come from the germline V gene. The CDR3 consists of 12 residues. The CDR3 reads CASSQGAGTQYF. DNA for the CDR3: TGTGCCAGCAGCCAAGGGGCGGGGACCCAGTACTTC.

There are many counts of this clonotype. The genes are TRBV20-1 and TRBJ2-3; TRBD1 might be the D (5 bases). The CDR3 spans 13 residues. The V end lost 5 bases, the J end lost 4 bases, and 13 bases lay between the germline ends. The V gene's germline CDR1 is DFQATT and CDR2 SNEGSKA (reference sequence). The CDR3 loop is CSARQFSSDTQYF. The CDR3 bases are TGCAGTGCTCGACAGTTCTCTTCAGATACGCAGTATTTT.

This clonotype was detected ten times or more. The J gene is TRBJ2-7, the V gene TRBV7-9, with D possibly TRBD1 on 5 matching bases. Germline CDR1 SEHNR, CDR2 FQNEAQ (reference sequence). Trimming shortened V by 4 bases and J by 6 bases, and 7 bases separated the two germline ends. The CDR3 consists of 11 residues. In DNA form, the CDR3 reads TGTGCCAGCAGCTCAGGGTTCGAGCAGTACTTC. As protein: CASSSGFEQYF.

This clonotype was seen repeatedly, ten times or more. This sequence joins TRBV7-2 and TRBJ2-2; TRBD2 matches 8 bases. Germline CDR1 SGHTA, CDR2 FQGNSA. Unmatched junction bases numbered 10, after V lost 8 bases and J lost 5 bases. The CDR3 sequence is 15 residues long. The chain's CDR3 is CASFGGGLRTGELFF. The CDR3 DNA reads as TGTGCCAGCTTCGGGGGGGGGCTGCGGACCGGGGAGCTGTTTTTT.